These 28 T cell receptor beta chains were all obtained from the same sample, sequenced in a study of blood T cell repertoires in COVID-19. TCRdb's copy holds only in-frame clones and misses some; the assay was immunoSEQ multiplex PCR. The data contain fewer than 300,000 clones, approximately 84% of them singletons. Sequencing was carried out using peripheral blood. These receptors all stem from a human donor with COVID-19, enrolled during active disease. The donor label of this sample is uncertain.

The chain uses TRBV7-3 and TRBJ2-5; 7 bases agree with TRBD1. This CDR3 spans 15 amino acids. CDR1 and CDR2 from the germline V gene are SGHTA and FQGTGA. V shed 2 bases and J 2 bases; nucleotides not matched to a gene: 5. The DNA for the CDR3 is TGTGCCAGCAGCTTACAAACGGGACAGCAAGAGACCCAGTACTTC. Translating gives CASSLQTGQQETQYF.

V is TRBV6-5 and J is TRBJ2-3; maybe TRBD1 (6 bases). V lost 0 bases to trimming and J lost 6 bases, with 10 bases between them. In germline, CDR1 is MNHEY, CDR2 SVGAGI. The CDR3 is 14 residues long. The CDR3 region has the DNA TGTGCCAGCAGTTACTCTTTTCAGGGGGATACGCAGTATTTT. Its translation: CASSYSFQGDTQYF.

This chain connects TRBV6-5 to TRBJ1-1; 11 nucleotides align to TRBD1. V lost 2 bases, J lost 1 base, and 3 bases stayed unmatched. Germline V gene sequence: CDR1 MNHEY, CDR2 SVGAGI. This CDR3 comprises 16 residues. The CDR3 region has the DNA TGTGCCAGCAGTTACACCGGGACAGGGGGGAACACTGAAGCTTTCTTT. Protein product: CASSYTGTGGNTEAFF.

This chain joins TRBV3-1 (or the pseudogene TRBV3-2) and TRBJ2-7; 10 bases map to TRBD2. Germline trimming cut 1 base from V and 3 bases from J; bases unmatched to any gene: 0. Germline CDR1 reads LGHDT; CDR2 reads YNNKEL (reference sequence). This CDR3 contains 14 residues. This chain's CDR3 is CASSQGLAGYEQYF. The DNA for the CDR3 is TGTGCCAGCAGCCAAGGACTAGCGGGCTACGAGCAGTACTTC.

The V and J genes are TRBV25-1 and TRBJ2-3, with no clear D. The germline gives CDR1 MGHDK, CDR2 SYGVNS. The CDR3 is 14 residues long. Trimming stripped 4 bases from V and 2 bases from J, with 10 bases between. The CDR3 reads CASSVGRYTDTQYF. CDR3 in DNA: TGTGCCAGCAGTGTGGGCAGGTACACAGATACGCAGTATTTT.

This clone was counted once. The genes are TRBV28 and TRBJ2-7; 10 nucleotides agree with TRBD1. The junction had 11 bases not matched to a gene; V was cut back by 10 bases and J by 5 bases. CDR3 length: 14 residues. CDR1 is MDHEN, CDR2 SYDVKM, per germline. CDR3 nucleotides: TGTGCCACCGGATGGGACAGGGGTTCGAACGAGCAGTACTTC. Protein: CATGWDRGSNEQYF.

This CDR3 reads CASSLIGGDTEAFF. DNA of the CDR3: TGTGCCAGCAGCTTAATCGGGGGGGACACTGAAGCTTTCTTT. The chain combines TRBV5-4 with TRBJ1-1, with a weak D call TRBD1 (5 bases). The CDR3 sequence is 14 residues long. V was cut by 2 bases and J by 3 bases, with 11 bases left in between. The germline V gene has CDR1 SGHNT and CDR2 YYREEE (reference sequence).

This clone came up a few times. The genes are TRBV2 and TRBJ1-1; D perhaps matches TRBD1 (5 bases). The germline gives CDR1 SNHLY, CDR2 FYNNEI. V lost 1 base to trimming and J lost 5 bases, with 14 bases between them. The CDR3 runs 15 residues. The CDR3 DNA follows: TGTGCCAGCAGTGAAGATGCGGGGCGAGATACTGAAGCTTTCTTT. Protein product: CASSEDAGRDTEAFF.

The rearrangement joins TRBV5-1 to TRBJ2-2; 7 nucleotides match TRBD2. V was clipped by 0 bases and J by 0 bases; unmatched bases: 14. The CDR3 sequence is 20 residues long. Per the germline V gene, CDR1 is SGHRS and CDR2 is YFSETQ. The CDR3 is CASSLVASGELSANTGELFF. In DNA form, the CDR3 reads TGCGCCAGCAGCTTGGTGGCTAGCGGAGAACTATCAGCGAACACCGGGGAGCTGTTTTTT.

Many counts were recorded for this clone. The chain couples TRBV5-6 to TRBJ2-2; 8 nucleotides match TRBD2. This CDR3 region has 18 residues. Trimming took 0 bases from V and 3 from J; bases not matched to a gene: 10. Germline V gene lookup returns CDR1 SGHDT and CDR2 YYEEEE. CDR3 loop: CASSLETSEAPDTGELFF. CDR3 coding DNA: TGTGCCAGCAGCTTGGAGACTAGCGAAGCGCCTGACACCGGGGAGCTGTTTTTT.

This clone has only a few counts. The rearrangement links TRBV28 to TRBJ1-3, with 8 bases that match TRBD1. The CDR3 length is 17 residues. V trimming: 6 bases; J trimming: 0 bases; junction bases outside the gene matches: 10. The V gene's germline CDR1 is MDHEN and CDR2 SYDVKM. In DNA form, the CDR3 reads TGTGCCAGCAGCCAAGCGGGACAGGTGTACTCTGGAAACACCATATATTTT. Translated: CASSQAGQVYSGNTIYF.

V usage is TRBV10-3 and J usage is TRBJ2-5; maybe TRBD2 (6 bases). Trimming removed 0 bases from V and 4 bases from J, with 18 bases in between. Germline loops: CDR1 ENHRY, CDR2 SYGVKD. The CDR3 covers 17 residues. CDR3 DNA sequence: TGTGCCATCAGTGAGTCGACGGGTAGGGGAGGTGGAGAGACCCAGTACTTC. Its protein is CAISESTGRGGGETQYF.

This chain links TRBV7-2 with TRBJ1-1; no firm D call. Germline CDR1 SGHTA, CDR2 FQGNSA. The CDR3 is made up of 15 amino acids. The V and J ends lost 1 base and 0 bases respectively, with 9 bases between them. CDR3 sequence reads: CASSLGPTVNTEAFF. The CDR3 bases are TGTGCCAGCAGCTTAGGACCAACAGTGAACACTGAAGCTTTCTTT. The complete variable domain, with remaining parts taken from reference TRBV7-2 and TRBJ1-1, reads GAGVSQSPSNKVTEKGKDVELRCDPISGHTALYWYRQSLGQGLEFLIYFQGNSAPDKSGLPSDRFSAERTGGSVSTLTIQRTQQEDSAVYLCASSLGPTVNTEAFFGQGTRLTVV.

This clone was observed a few times. The chain links TRBV12-3 or TRBV12-4 to TRBJ1-2; 10 bases fit TRBD1. The CDR3 has 13 amino acids. V was pared by 7 bases and J by 8 bases, with 7 bases of the junction left unmatched. CDR3 amino acids: CASTMDRGSGYTF. CDR3 nucleotides: TGTGCCAGCACCATGGACAGGGGGAGCGGCTACACCTTC.

J is TRBJ1-4 and V is TRBV6-2 or TRBV6-3; TRBD1 is a possible D gene (6 bases). Trimming took off 2 bases at V and 8 bases at J, with 6 bases between the two ends. Germline V CDR1 and CDR2: MNHEY, SVGEGT. The CDR3 totals 12 residues. CDR3 amino acids: CASSYGQEKLFF. DNA of the CDR3: TGTGCCAGCAGTTACGGACAGGAAAAACTGTTTTTT.

The chain is built from TRBV5-1 and TRBJ2-2, with D maybe TRBD1 (6 bases). Germline values: CDR1 SGHRS, CDR2 YFSETQ. With 1 base removed from V and 1 base from J, the gap between germline ends came to 11 bases. This CDR3 is 16 amino acids long. The CDR3 protein is CASSLTQGRNTGELFF. The CDR3 nucleotides are TGCGCCAGCAGCTTGACGCAGGGGAGGAACACCGGGGAGCTGTTTTTT.

The chain uses TRBV24-1 and TRBJ2-5; D remains ambiguous. The V gene's germline CDR1 is KGHDR and CDR2 SFDVKD. CDR3 size: 14 residues. With 1 base removed from V and 8 bases from J, the gap between germline ends came to 13 bases. CDR3 in amino acids: CATSDLRVRDTQYF. For the CDR3, the DNA is TGTGCCACCAGTGATTTACGGGTCCGTGACACCCAGTACTTC.

The DNA of the CDR3 is TGTGCCAGCAGTTCTATTACTAGCGGGAGCTTCTATGAGCAGTTCTTC. It codes for CASSSITSGSFYEQFF. The chain recombines TRBV28 with TRBJ2-1; 11 bases fit TRBD2. The germline CDR1 and CDR2 sequences are MDHEN and SYDVKM. There are 16 residues in the CDR3. J lost 8 bases, V lost 4 bases, and 10 bases had no gene match.

The rearrangement joins TRBV10-3 to TRBJ1-1, with 10 bases fitting TRBD1. V was clipped by 7 bases and J by 7 bases; unmatched bases: 9. This CDR3 has 14 residues. The germline CDR1 and CDR2 sequences are ENHRY and SYGVKD. CDR3 DNA: TGTGCCATCAACGGGGGGACAGGGGAGGGTGAAGCTTTCTTT. This encodes CAINGGTGEGEAFF.

The chain joins TRBV11-2 to TRBJ1-6, with TRBD1 matching 9 bases. Germline-derived CDR1 and CDR2 are SGHAT and FQNNGV. CDR3 length: 14 amino acids. V lost 4 bases, J lost 7 bases, and 2 bases stayed unmatched. CDR3 nucleotides: TGTGCCAGCAGCTCTGGGACAGGGAATTCACCCCTCCACTTT. Protein sequence: CASSSGTGNSPLHF. Together with reference TRBV11-2 and TRBJ1-6, the CDR3 gives the full variable domain: EAGVAQSPRYKIIEKRQSVAFWCNPISGHATLYWYQQILGQGPKLLIQFQNNGVVDDSQLPKDRFSAERLKGVDSTLKIQPAKLEDSAVYLCASSSGTGNSPLHFGNGTRLTVT.

V and J are TRBV4-3 and TRBJ2-7; D uncertain. This CDR3 spans 15 amino acids. Germline CDR1 LGHNA, CDR2 YSLEER. Trimming removed 0 bases at V and 2 bases at J, with 11 bases between. The CDR3 nucleotides are TGCGCCAGCAGCCAAGATCCGCAGGCCACCTACGAGCAGTACTTC. Residues: CASSQDPQATYEQYF.

The rearrangement joins TRBV6-4 to TRBJ2-2; 9 bases are shared with TRBD2. V gave up 4 bases and J gave up 4 bases; unmatched junction bases: 7. The germline V gene encodes CDR1 MRHNA and CDR2 SNTAGT. The CDR3 has 16 residues. The CDR3, as DNA: TGTGCCAGCAGTGTGGTAGCGGGAGCTGTCACCGGGGAGCTGTTTTTT. Amino acids: CASSVVAGAVTGELFF.

The chain recombines TRBV2 with TRBJ1-5; 7 positions match TRBD1. V trimming: 3 bases; J trimming: 4 bases; junction bases outside the gene matches: 3. Germline V gives CDR1 SNHLY, CDR2 FYNNEI. The CDR3 consists of 14 residues. CDR3 protein: CASSDGQANQPQHF. CDR3 bases: TGTGCCAGCAGTGATGGACAGGCTAATCAGCCCCAGCATTTT. Combining the CDR3 with reference TRBV2 and TRBJ1-5 gives the whole variable domain EPEVTQTPSHQVTQMGQEVILRCVPISNHLYFYWYRQILGQKVEFLVSFYNNEISEKSEIFDDQFSVERPDGSNFTLKIRSTKLEDSAMYFCASSDGQANQPQHFGDGTRLSIL.

The rearrangement links TRBV6-5 to TRBJ2-7, with TRBD1 matching over 7 bases. Trimming removed 6 bases from V and 6 bases from J; junction bases left unmatched: 14. Germline CDR1 reads MNHEY; CDR2 reads SVGAGI. CDR3 size: 15 residues. The CDR3 DNA reads as TGTGCCAGCAGCTTAAGGTTGGCAGGGGGAAGCGAGCAGTACTTC. It codes for CASSLRLAGGSEQYF.

This rearrangement joins TRBV6-5 to TRBJ2-3; D is unresolved. Deletions cut 6 bases from V and 0 bases from J, with 7 bases between. In germline, CDR1 is MNHEY, CDR2 SVGAGI. The CDR3 has 13 amino acids. CDR3 sequence: CASRTTSTDTQYF. The CDR3 DNA follows: TGTGCCAGCAGGACAACTAGCACAGATACGCAGTATTTT.

This clone occurred a few times. As DNA, the CDR3 is TGTGCCAGCAGTCCGGCGGGGTCCGGCACAGATACGCAGTATTTT. Its translation: CASSPAGSGTDTQYF. The gene calls are TRBV28 and TRBJ2-3; tentative D call: TRBD2 (6 bases). The CDR3 has 15 amino acids. Germline V CDR1 and CDR2: MDHEN, SYDVKM. V was shortened by 5 bases and J by 1 base, with 13 bases between the two germline ends.

In nucleotides, the CDR3 is TGTGCCAGCAGCTTCCCCCAGACTGAAGCTTTCTTT. It is translated as CASSFPQTEAFF. J is TRBJ1-1 and V is TRBV5-6; D gene uncertain. V was trimmed by 2 bases and J by 5 bases, leaving 7 bases between them. The CDR3 is made up of 12 amino acids. Per the germline V gene, CDR1 is SGHDT and CDR2 is YYEEEE.

This clone was counted between two and nine times. The same CDR3 is also encoded by other DNA sequences in this sample. This chain connects TRBV28 to TRBJ2-2, with TRBD2 identical over 12 bases. V lost 5 bases, J lost 4 bases, and 2 bases stayed unmatched. The CDR3 has 15 amino acids. CDR1 and CDR2 from the germline V gene are MDHEN and SYDVKM. The DNA of the CDR3 is TGTGCCAGCAGTCCGGGACTAGCGGGCACCGGGGAGCTGTTTTTT. It translates to CASSPGLAGTGELFF.